A selection of T cell receptor beta chains follows, all from one sample in a study of OX40 agonist ivuxolimab in advanced cancers. Only in-frame clones appear in the TCRdb table, and some are missing; sequencing was by immunoSEQ multiplex PCR. The sample holds more than 70,000 clones; over 75% are singletons and the top ten take more than 0.45%. The starting material was CD4+ or CD8+ T cells sorted from blood, obtained in a trial of the OX40 agonist ivuxolimab. These receptors were collected from an adult with an advanced solid tumor such as melanoma, head and neck, liver or kidney cancer. Both conserved end residues are part of each CDR3. Fields, in order: V gene, clone size, J gene, CDR3 protein. Only some rows state a clone size, as once, few, many or a class for expanded clones.

v_call: TRBV5-6; clone_size: -; j_call: TRBJ1-4; cdr3_aa: CASSFGPPQGANEKLFF
v_call: TRBV10-3; clone_size: -; j_call: TRBJ2-2; cdr3_aa: CAISELVGLELFF
v_call: TRBV27; clone_size: -; j_call: TRBJ2-5; cdr3_aa: CASGGLARSEETQYF
v_call: TRBV10-1; clone_size: -; j_call: TRBJ1-1; cdr3_aa: CATAIGTAGCTEAFF
v_call: TRBV6-5; clone_size: -; j_call: TRBJ2-3; cdr3_aa: CASTGLGDTQYF
v_call: TRBV6-6; clone_size: -; j_call: TRBJ2-2; cdr3_aa: CASNRDGRVNTGELFF
v_call: TRBV7-2; clone_size: -; j_call: TRBJ2-5; cdr3_aa: CASSLVGHYQETQYF
v_call: TRBV4-2; clone_size: -; j_call: TRBJ1-1; cdr3_aa: CASSQLLAGRMNTEAFF
v_call: TRBV27; clone_size: -; j_call: TRBJ1-2; cdr3_aa: CASSPITGVGNYGYTF
v_call: TRBV11-2; clone_size: -; j_call: TRBJ2-5; cdr3_aa: CASSASGSGVETQYF
v_call: TRBV5-5; clone_size: -; j_call: TRBJ2-1; cdr3_aa: CASSPMEGRNEQFF
v_call: TRBV19; clone_size: -; j_call: TRBJ2-3; cdr3_aa: CASRAGGRTDTQYF
v_call: TRBV28; clone_size: few; j_call: TRBJ1-1; cdr3_aa: CASSFKARAFF
v_call: TRBV18; clone_size: -; j_call: TRBJ1-2; cdr3_aa: CASSPPGQRTYGYTF
v_call: TRBV27; clone_size: -; j_call: TRBJ2-5; cdr3_aa: CASSSQGPPLLRQETQYF
v_call: TRBV10-3; clone_size: -; j_call: TRBJ2-3; cdr3_aa: CAISGATLAGGTDTQYF
v_call: TRBV28; clone_size: -; j_call: TRBJ2-5; cdr3_aa: CASSFGGLGLAGGIETQYF
v_call: TRBV6-6; clone_size: -; j_call: TRBJ2-2; cdr3_aa: CASGESNTGELFF
v_call: TRBV18; clone_size: -; j_call: TRBJ1-1; cdr3_aa: CASSPLQGEAFF
v_call: TRBV19; clone_size: -; j_call: TRBJ1-1; cdr3_aa: CATGPGAGQGAVNTEAFF
v_call: TRBV15; clone_size: -; j_call: TRBJ2-5; cdr3_aa: CATSRPWTSGVQETQYF
v_call: TRBV6-5; clone_size: -; j_call: TRBJ1-4; cdr3_aa: CASSRTVLNEKLFF